This record concerns one TCR beta chain sequence. Its antigen is currently unknown. The data originate from a study of T cell responses to AZD1222 COVID-19 vaccine. TCRdb's copy holds only in-frame clones and misses some; the assay was immunoSEQ multiplex PCR. There are some 140,000 clones in the sample; roughly 90% occur only once, and 1.5% to 2% lies in the top ten. Overall study findings and caveats: Two doses of AZD1222 preceded a rise in Spike-specific TCR breadth and depth. Unmutated variant regions reportedly attract nearly half of all spike-specific TCRs.

The receptor comes from an adult in good health. Sequencing used peripheral blood, obtained on day 0 of AZD1222 vaccination.

CDR3 sequence (DNA): TGTGCCCACAACCGGGACCGCTACAATGAGCAGTTCTTC. This translates into CAHNRDRYNEQFF. The V and J genes are TRBV5-8 and TRBJ2-1; tentatively, D is TRBD1 or TRBD2 (5 bases each). The CDR3 totals 13 residues. V gave up 10 bases and J gave up 3 bases, with 14 bases separating them. Germline CDR1 reads SGHTS; CDR2 reads YDEGEE.